The source of this T cell receptor (beta chain) is a study of PD-1 blockade in classical Hodgkin lymphoma. Study background: Patients were given intravenous nivolumab, 3 mg/kg, every 2 weeks.

The table came from immunoSEQ multiplex PCR; TCRdb's copy has only in-frame clones and leaves some out. The top ten hold around 2.4% of the sample, which has 84,000 or so clones, 80% to 95% seen once. Study results and caveats: TCR diversity at baseline was reported to be reduced in newly diagnosed patients relative to healthy donors. With CD4+ cells, TCR diversity rose significantly by C4D1, but not with CD8+ cells.

The V and J ends lost 0 bases and 2 bases respectively, with 9 bases between them. This CDR3 contains 15 residues. Germline CDR1 reads MRHNA; CDR2 reads SNTAGT. Relapse was seen in all patients after autologous stem cell transplantation, and brentuximab vedotin exposure was variable. Each best response was a complete response, a partial response or progressive disease. As for this clone: Its antigen is undetermined.

Sequencing was performed on peripheral blood mononuclear cells (PBMCs), taken before the second cycle of nivolumab. The sequence came from a human donor with classical Hodgkin lymphoma. This sequence joins TRBV6-4 and TRBJ2-3, with D perhaps given as TRBD1 or TRBD2 (5 bases each). The chain's CDR3 is CASSDSGTATDTQYF. The CDR3 DNA sequence: TGTGCCAGCAGTGACTCAGGGACGGCCACAGATACGCAGTATTTT.